These 6 T cell receptor beta chains originate from one sample sequenced in a study of blood T cell repertoires in COVID-19. Sequencing was performed with immunoSEQ multiplex PCR; in TCRdb, only in-frame clones are kept and a portion is missing. Among roughly 89,000 clones listed, about 80% were seen once. Material for sequencing was peripheral blood. Receptors were obtained from a woman aged 70-85 years with acute or convalescent COVID-19.

This clone showed up just once. The chain uses TRBV6-5 and TRBJ1-5, with 9 positions matching TRBD1. CDR1 is MNHEY and CDR2 is SVGAGI in the germline V gene. The CDR3 totals 16 residues. J lost 1 base, V lost 4 bases, and 5 bases had no gene match. The CDR3 DNA is TGTGCCAGCAGTTCCAAGGGACAGGGAAGCAATCAGCCCCAGCATTTT. Protein: CASSSKGQGSNQPQHF.

The chain uses TRBV7-2 and TRBJ2-7; TRBD1 matches 8 bases. V lost 5 bases and J lost 4; bases outside the gene matches: 10. Germline V gene data show CDR1 as SGHTA and CDR2 as FQGNSA. This CDR3 is 15 amino acids long. The CDR3 nucleotides are TGTGCCAGCAGCCGGGGGTCGACAGGGGTGTACGAGCAGTACTTC. Its protein is CASSRGSTGVYEQYF.

This clone came up a few times. The V and J genes are TRBV12-3 or TRBV12-4 and TRBJ2-2; 8 nucleotides align to TRBD2. The CDR3 covers 13 residues. With 8 bases clipped from V and 6 bases from J, the junction kept 5 bases outside the gene matches. CDR3 nucleotides: TGTGCCAGCGTCGAAGCGGGGGCCGGGGAGCTGTTTTTT. Protein: CASVEAGAGELFF.

The rearrangement joins TRBV7-2 to TRBJ1-2; tentative D call: TRBD1 (6 bases). CDR3 length: 15 residues. CDR1 SGHTA and CDR2 FQGNSA come from the germline V gene. Trimming pared 5 bases from V and 8 bases from J, leaving 21 bases between. CDR3 amino acids: CASSPETGRRGGYTF. The CDR3, as DNA: TGTGCCAGCAGCCCAGAGACAGGTCGCAGGGGCGGCTACACCTTC.

The chain couples TRBV7-8 to TRBJ2-3; a weak D match, TRBD2 (5 bases). This CDR3 contains 16 residues. Trimming took 4 bases from V and 1 from J, leaving 15 bases between them. The germline gives CDR1 SGHVS, CDR2 FQNEAQ. The chain's CDR3 is CASSWLASLRTDTQYF. The DNA of the CDR3 is TGTGCCAGCAGCTGGTTGGCTAGCCTCCGCACAGATACGCAGTATTTT.

The V gene is TRBV2, the J gene TRBJ1-2, with 7 bases aligning to TRBD1. V shed 4 bases, J shed 4 bases, and the junction held 6 bases outside the gene matches. The V gene's germline CDR1 is SNHLY and CDR2 FYNNEI. The CDR3 extends over 14 amino acids. The CDR3 region has the DNA TGTGCCAGCAGTGTGGGACAGACTATCTATGGCTACACCTTC. Amino acid sequence: CASSVGQTIYGYTF.